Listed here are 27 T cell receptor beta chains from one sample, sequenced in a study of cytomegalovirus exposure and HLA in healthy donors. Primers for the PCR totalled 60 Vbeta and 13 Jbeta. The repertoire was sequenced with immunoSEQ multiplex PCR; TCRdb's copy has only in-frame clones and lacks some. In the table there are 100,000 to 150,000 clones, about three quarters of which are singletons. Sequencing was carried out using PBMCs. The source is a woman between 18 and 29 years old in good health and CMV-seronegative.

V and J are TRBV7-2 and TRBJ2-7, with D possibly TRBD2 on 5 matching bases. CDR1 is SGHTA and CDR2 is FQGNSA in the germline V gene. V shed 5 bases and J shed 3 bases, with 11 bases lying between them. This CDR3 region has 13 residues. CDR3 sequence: CASSVGSGYEQYF. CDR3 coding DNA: TGTGCCAGCAGCGTTGGAAGCGGCTACGAGCAGTACTTC. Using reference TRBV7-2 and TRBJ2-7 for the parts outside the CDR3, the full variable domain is GAGVSQSPSNKVTEKGKDVELRCDPISGHTALYWYRQSLGQGLEFLIYFQGNSAPDKSGLPSDRFSAERTGGSVSTLTIQRTQQEDSAVYLCASSVGSGYEQYFGPGTRLTVT.

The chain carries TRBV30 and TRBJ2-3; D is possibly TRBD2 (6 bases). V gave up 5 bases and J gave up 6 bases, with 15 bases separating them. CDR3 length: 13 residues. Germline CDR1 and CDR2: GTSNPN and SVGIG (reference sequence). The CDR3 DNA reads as TGTGCCTGGGGGACGTCGGGAGCGGATACGCAGTATTTT. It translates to CAWGTSGADTQYF.

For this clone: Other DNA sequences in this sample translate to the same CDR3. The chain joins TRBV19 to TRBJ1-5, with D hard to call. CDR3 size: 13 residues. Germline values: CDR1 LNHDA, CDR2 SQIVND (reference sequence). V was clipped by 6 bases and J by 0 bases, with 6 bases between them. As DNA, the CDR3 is TGTGCCAGTAGCCCTTATAGCAATCAGCCCCAGCATTTT. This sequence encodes CASSPYSNQPQHF.

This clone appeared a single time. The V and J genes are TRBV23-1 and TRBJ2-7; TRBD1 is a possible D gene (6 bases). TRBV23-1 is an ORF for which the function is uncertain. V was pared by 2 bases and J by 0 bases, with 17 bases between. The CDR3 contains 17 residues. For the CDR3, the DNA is TGCGCCAGCAGTCAACTTAGACAGGCCAAAATCTCCTACGAGCAGTACTTC. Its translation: CASSQLRQAKISYEQYF.

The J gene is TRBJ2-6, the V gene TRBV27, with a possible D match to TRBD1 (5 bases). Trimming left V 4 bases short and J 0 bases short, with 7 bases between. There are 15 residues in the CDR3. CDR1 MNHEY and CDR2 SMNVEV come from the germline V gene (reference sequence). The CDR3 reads CASSSGYSGANVLTF. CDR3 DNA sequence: TGTGCCAGCAGTTCAGGGTACTCTGGGGCCAACGTCCTGACTTTC. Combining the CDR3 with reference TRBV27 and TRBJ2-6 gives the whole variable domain EAQVTQNPRYLITVTGKKLTVTCSQNMNHEYMSWYRQDPGLGLRQIYYSMNVEVTDKGDVPEGYKVSRKEKRNFPLILESPSPNQTSLYFCASSSGYSGANVLTFGAGSRLTVL.

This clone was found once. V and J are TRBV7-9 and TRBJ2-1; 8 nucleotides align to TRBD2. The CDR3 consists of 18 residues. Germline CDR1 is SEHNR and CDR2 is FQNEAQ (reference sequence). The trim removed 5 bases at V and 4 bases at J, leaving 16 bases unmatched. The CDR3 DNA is TGTGCCAGCAGCAGGAGCGGGGGTCCTCTCCTGGGATACAATGAGCAGTTCTTC. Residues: CASSRSGGPLLGYNEQFF.

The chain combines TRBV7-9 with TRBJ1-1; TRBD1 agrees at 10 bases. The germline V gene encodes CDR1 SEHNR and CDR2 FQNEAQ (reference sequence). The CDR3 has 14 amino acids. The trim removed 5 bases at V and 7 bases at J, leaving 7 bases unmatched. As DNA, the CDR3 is TGTGCCAGCAGCCAAGACAGGGGGCCCGGTGAAGCTTTCTTT. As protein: CASSQDRGPGEAFF.

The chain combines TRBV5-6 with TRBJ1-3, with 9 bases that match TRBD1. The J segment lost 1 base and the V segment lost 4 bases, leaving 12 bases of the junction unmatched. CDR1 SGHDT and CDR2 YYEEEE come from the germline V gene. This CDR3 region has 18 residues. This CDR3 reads CASSDWSRDRVSGNTIYF. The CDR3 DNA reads TGTGCCAGCAGCGACTGGTCCCGGGACAGGGTGTCTGGAAACACCATATATTTT. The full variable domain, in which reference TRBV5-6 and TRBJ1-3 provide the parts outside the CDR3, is DAGVTQSPTHLIKTRGQQVTLRCSPKSGHDTVSWYQQALGQGPQFIFQYYEEEERQRGNFPDRFSGHQFPNYSSELNVNALLLGDSALYLCASSDWSRDRVSGNTIYFGEGSWLTVV.

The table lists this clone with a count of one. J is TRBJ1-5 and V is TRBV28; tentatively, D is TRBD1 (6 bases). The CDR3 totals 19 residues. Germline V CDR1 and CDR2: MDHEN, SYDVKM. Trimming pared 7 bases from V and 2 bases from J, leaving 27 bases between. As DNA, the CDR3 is TGTGCCAGCACCCCATTCCCGTACAGGGAATTTCGGGGCAATCAGCCCCAGCATTTT. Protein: CASTPFPYREFRGNQPQHF. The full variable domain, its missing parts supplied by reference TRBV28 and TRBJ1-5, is DVKVTQSSRYLVKRTGEKVFLECVQDMDHENMFWYRQDPGLGLRLIYFSYDVKMKEKGDIPEGYSVSREKKERFSLILESASTNQTSMYLCASTPFPYREFRGNQPQHFGDGTRLSIL.

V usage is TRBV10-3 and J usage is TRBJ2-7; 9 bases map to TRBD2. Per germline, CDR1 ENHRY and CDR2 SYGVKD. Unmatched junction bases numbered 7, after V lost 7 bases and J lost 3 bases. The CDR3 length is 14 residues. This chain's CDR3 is CAIKAGGLVYEQYF. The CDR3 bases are TGTGCCATCAAGGCGGGAGGGCTTGTCTACGAGCAGTACTTC.

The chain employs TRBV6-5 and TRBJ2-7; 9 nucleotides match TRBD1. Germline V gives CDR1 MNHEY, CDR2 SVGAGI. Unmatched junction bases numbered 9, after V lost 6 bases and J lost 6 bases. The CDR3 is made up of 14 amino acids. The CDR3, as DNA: TGTGCCAGCAGCCGTGACAGGGGGAGCCGCGAGCAGTACTTC. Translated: CASSRDRGSREQYF.

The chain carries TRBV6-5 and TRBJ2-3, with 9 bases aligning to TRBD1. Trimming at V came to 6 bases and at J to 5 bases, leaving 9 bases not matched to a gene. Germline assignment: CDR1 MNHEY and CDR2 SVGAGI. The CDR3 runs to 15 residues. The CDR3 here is CASSRTGERGDTQYF. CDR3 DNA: TGTGCCAGCAGCCGGACAGGGGAGCGGGGAGATACGCAGTATTTT.

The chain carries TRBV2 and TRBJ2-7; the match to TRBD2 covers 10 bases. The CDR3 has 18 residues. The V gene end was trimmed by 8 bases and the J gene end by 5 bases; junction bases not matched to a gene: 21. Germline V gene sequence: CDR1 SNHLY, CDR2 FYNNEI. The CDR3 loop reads CASVPETGSLAGDHEQYF. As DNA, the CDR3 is TGTGCCAGCGTTCCGGAGACAGGGTCCCTAGCGGGAGATCACGAGCAGTACTTC.

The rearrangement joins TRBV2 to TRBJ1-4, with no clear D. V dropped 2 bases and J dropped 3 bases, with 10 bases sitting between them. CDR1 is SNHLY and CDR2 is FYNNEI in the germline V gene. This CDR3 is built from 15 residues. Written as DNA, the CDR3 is TGTGCCAGCAGTGAAAATTCCGAGTCTAATGAAAAACTGTTTTTT. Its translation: CASSENSESNEKLFF.

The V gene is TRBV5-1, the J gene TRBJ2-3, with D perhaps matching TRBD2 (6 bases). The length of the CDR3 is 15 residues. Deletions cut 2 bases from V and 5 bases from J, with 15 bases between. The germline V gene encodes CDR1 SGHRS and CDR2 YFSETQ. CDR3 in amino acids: CASSFSGESVDTQYF. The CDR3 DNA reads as TGCGCCAGCAGCTTCTCGGGGGAGTCTGTAGATACGCAGTATTTT.

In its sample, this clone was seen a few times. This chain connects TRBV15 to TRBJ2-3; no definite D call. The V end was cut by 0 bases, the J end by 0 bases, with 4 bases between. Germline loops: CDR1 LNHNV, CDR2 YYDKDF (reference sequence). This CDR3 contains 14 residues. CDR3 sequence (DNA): TGTGCCACCAGCAGAGATAAAAGCACAGATACGCAGTATTTT. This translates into CATSRDKSTDTQYF. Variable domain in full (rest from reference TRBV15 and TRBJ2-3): DAMVIQNPRYQVTQFGKPVTLSCSQTLNHNVMYWYQQKSSQAPKLLFHYYDKDFNNEADTPDNFQSRRPNTSFCFLDIRSPGLGDTAMYLCATSRDKSTDTQYFGPGTRLTVL.

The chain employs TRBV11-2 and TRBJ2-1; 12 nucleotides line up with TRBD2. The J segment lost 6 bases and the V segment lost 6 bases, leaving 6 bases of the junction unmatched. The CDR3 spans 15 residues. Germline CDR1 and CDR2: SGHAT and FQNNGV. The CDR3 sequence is CASSRLAGVGNEQFF. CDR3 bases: TGTGCCAGCAGTCGACTAGCGGGAGTGGGCAATGAGCAGTTCTTC. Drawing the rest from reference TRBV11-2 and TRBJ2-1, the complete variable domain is EAGVAQSPRYKIIEKRQSVAFWCNPISGHATLYWYQQILGQGPKLLIQFQNNGVVDDSQLPKDRFSAERLKGVDSTLKIQPAKLEDSAVYLCASSRLAGVGNEQFFGPGTRLTVL.

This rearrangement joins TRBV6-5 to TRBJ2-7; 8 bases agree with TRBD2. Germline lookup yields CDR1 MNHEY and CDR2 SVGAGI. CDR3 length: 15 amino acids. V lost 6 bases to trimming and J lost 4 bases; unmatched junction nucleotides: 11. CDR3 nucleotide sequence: TGTGCCAGCAGCCCCAGAGGCGGGAGGCATTACGAGCAGTACTTC. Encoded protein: CASSPRGGRHYEQYF.

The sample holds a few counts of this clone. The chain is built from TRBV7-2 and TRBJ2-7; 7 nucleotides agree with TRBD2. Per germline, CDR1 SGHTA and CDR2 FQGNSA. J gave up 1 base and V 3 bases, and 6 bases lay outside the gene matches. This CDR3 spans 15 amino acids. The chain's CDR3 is CASSFYAGDSYEQYF. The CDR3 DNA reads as TGTGCCAGCAGCTTCTATGCGGGAGATTCCTACGAGCAGTACTTC.

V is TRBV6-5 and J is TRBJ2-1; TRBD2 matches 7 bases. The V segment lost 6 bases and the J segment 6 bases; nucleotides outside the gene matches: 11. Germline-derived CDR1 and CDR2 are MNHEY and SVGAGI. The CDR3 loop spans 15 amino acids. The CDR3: CASSRPGLTSNEQFF. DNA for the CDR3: TGTGCCAGCAGCCGGCCGGGACTAACCTCCAATGAGCAGTTCTTC.

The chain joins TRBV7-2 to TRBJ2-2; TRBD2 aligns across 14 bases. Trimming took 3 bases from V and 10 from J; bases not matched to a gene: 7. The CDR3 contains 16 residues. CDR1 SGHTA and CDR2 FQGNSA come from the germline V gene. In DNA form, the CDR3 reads TGTGCCAGCAGCTTGTCCGGGACTAGCGGGAGTTTGGAGCTGTTTTTT. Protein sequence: CASSLSGTSGSLELFF.

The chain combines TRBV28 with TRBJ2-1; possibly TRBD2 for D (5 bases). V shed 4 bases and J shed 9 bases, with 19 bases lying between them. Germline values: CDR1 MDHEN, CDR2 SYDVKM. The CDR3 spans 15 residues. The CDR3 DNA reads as TGTGCCAGCAGTTCGCCCCGGACTGGAGGTAGTGAGCAGTTCTTC. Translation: CASSSPRTGGSEQFF.

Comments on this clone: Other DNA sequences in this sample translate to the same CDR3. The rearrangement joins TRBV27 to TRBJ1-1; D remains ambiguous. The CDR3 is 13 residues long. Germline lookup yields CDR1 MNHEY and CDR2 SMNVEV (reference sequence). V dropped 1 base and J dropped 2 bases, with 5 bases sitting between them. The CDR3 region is CASSLFRNTEAFF. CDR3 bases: TGTGCCAGCAGTTTATTCAGAAACACTGAAGCTTTCTTT.

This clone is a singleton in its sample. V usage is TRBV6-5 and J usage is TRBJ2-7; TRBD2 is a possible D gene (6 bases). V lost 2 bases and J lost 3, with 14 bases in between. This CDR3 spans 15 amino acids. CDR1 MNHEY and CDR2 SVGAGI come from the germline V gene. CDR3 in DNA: TGTGCCAGCAGTTACCAACGACTAGGATACTACGAGCAGTACTTC. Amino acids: CASSYQRLGYYEQYF.

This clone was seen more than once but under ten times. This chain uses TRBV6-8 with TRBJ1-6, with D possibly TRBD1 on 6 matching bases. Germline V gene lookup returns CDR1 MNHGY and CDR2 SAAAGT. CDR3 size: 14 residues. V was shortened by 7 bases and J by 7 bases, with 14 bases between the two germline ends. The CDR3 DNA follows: TGTGCCAGCATCTTAACGAGGGGGAATTCACCCCTCCACTTT. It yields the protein CASILTRGNSPLHF.

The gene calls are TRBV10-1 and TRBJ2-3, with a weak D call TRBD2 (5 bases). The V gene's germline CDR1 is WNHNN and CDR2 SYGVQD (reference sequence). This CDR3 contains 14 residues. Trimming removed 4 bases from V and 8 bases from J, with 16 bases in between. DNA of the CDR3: TGCGCCAGCAGTGCGGGTAGCACGAGGGTTACGCAGTATTTT. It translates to CASSAGSTRVTQYF.

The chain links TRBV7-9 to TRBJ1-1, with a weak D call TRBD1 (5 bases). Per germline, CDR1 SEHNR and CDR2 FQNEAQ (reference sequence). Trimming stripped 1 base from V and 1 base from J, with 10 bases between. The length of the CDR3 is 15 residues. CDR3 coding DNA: TGTGCCAGCAGCTTAGTCGGGGGAGCGAACACTGAAGCTTTCTTT. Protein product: CASSLVGGANTEAFF. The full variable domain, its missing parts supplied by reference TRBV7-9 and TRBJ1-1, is DTGVSQNPRHKITKRGQNVTFRCDPISEHNRLYWYRQTLGQGPEFLTYFQNEAQLEKSRLLSDRFSAERPKGSFSTLEIQRTEQGDSAMYLCASSLVGGANTEAFFGQGTRLTVV.